This TCR beta chain was recovered during a study of blood T cell repertoires in COVID-19. Study at large: Acute-phase and convalescent COVID-19 samples originated in the United States, Italy and Spain.

Assay: immunoSEQ multiplex PCR; the TCRdb copy retains only in-frame clones and omits some. The table lists roughly 200,000 clones, approximately 85% of them singletons. V was trimmed by 5 bases and J by 2 bases, leaving 13 bases between them. This CDR3 has 15 residues. Germline values: CDR1 SQVTM, CDR2 ANQGSEA. This sequence joins TRBV29-1 and TRBJ2-6; D may be TRBD1 (6 bases). The sequenced sample consisted of peripheral blood. This TCR derives from a man in his 60s with acute or convalescent COVID-19. CDR3 DNA: TGCAGCGTTCCAGGGGACCCTCCTGGGGCCAACGTCCTGACTTTC. It specifies CSVPGDPPGANVLTF.